Below are 26 T cell receptor beta chains sequenced from a single sample in a study of a mutant IDH1 vaccine in newly diagnosed glioma. Regarding time point: week 35, safety follow-up. What each vaccine dose contained was 300 ug of mutant IDH1 20-mer peptide, accompanied by topical imiquimod. Assay used: immunoSEQ multiplex PCR; TCRdb lists only in-frame clones, some missing. The sample gives tens of thousands of clones, approximately 86% of which show up once; roughly 2% is in the top ten. The antigens for these receptors are not known. The sequenced sample was PBMCs, obtained from a glioma patient whose treatment included an IDH1 peptide vaccine. Receptors originate from a man aged 30-40 years with glioma.

This chain joins TRBV28 and TRBJ2-5; D is tentatively TRBD1 or TRBD2 (5 bases each). This CDR3 comprises 14 residues. V lost 6 bases, J lost 6 bases, and 17 bases lay in between. Germline V CDR1 and CDR2: MDHEN, SYDVKM. CDR3 DNA: TGTGCCAGCAGGAGGGGTTCTCCCTCTCAGACCCAGTACTTC. This gives the protein CASRRGSPSQTQYF.

The chain couples TRBV10-3 to TRBJ2-5, with 7 bases fitting TRBD1. There are 13 residues in the CDR3. The trim removed 10 bases at V and 9 bases at J, leaving 14 bases unmatched. Looked up from germline, CDR1 is ENHRY and CDR2 is SYGVKD. CDR3 bases: TGTGCCACCAAGACAGGGCACCAAGAAGCCCAGTACTTC. This encodes CATKTGHQEAQYF.

The chain carries TRBV28 and TRBJ1-1; the match to TRBD1 covers 7 bases. This CDR3 has 12 amino acids. Germline loops: CDR1 MDHEN, CDR2 SYDVKM. The V segment lost 10 bases and the J segment 7 bases; nucleotides outside the gene matches: 9. The CDR3 region is CATEGPGGEAFF. Here the CDR3 DNA reads TGTGCCACCGAGGGGCCAGGGGGTGAAGCTTTCTTT.

The CDR3 coding sequence is TGTGCCAGCAGTTTATATCCGGGATCTGAAGCTTTCTTT. It yields the protein CASSLYPGSEAFF. The V and J genes are TRBV27 and TRBJ1-1; D unresolved. This CDR3 contains 13 residues. The V end was cut by 1 base, the J end by 6 bases, with 9 bases between. Germline V gene lookup returns CDR1 MNHEY and CDR2 SMNVEV (reference sequence).

The chain combines TRBV7-7 with TRBJ2-5, with a tentative D call TRBD1 (6 bases). Germline lookup yields CDR1 SSHAT and CDR2 FNYEAQ (reference sequence). The CDR3 length is 14 residues. Trimming took 0 bases from V and 2 from J, leaving 7 bases between them. CDR3 DNA sequence: TGTGCCAGCAGCTTAGCCGGACAGCAAGAGACCCAGTACTTC. Its protein product is CASSLAGQQETQYF.

This rearrangement joins TRBV5-1 to TRBJ2-3, with 7 bases identical to TRBD1. Trimming at V came to 0 bases and at J to 4 bases, leaving 2 bases not matched to a gene. Germline V gives CDR1 SGHRS, CDR2 YFSETQ. The CDR3 sequence is 14 residues long. DNA for the CDR3: TGCGCCAGCAGCTTGGTAGGGGGCGCAGATACGCAGTATTTT. Its protein product is CASSLVGGADTQYF.

The CDR3 sequence: CASSLGGGADEKLFF. The CDR3 DNA is TGCGCCAGCAGCTTGGGTGGAGGGGCCGACGAAAAACTGTTTTTT. The chain combines TRBV5-1 with TRBJ1-4, with D perhaps matching TRBD1 (5 bases). V lost 0 bases to trimming and J lost 8 bases, with 14 bases between them. The germline V gene encodes CDR1 SGHRS and CDR2 YFSETQ. CDR3 length equals 15 residues.

The chain uses TRBV7-3 and TRBJ1-2, with TRBD1 matching 8 bases. Germline V gene sequence: CDR1 SGHTA, CDR2 FQGTGA. The CDR3 totals 14 residues. V was clipped by 2 bases and J by 8 bases; unmatched bases: 7. In DNA form, the CDR3 reads TGTGCCAGCAGCTTAGATGGGACAGGTGGCGGCTACACCTTC. Translated: CASSLDGTGGGYTF. Full variable domain (outside the CDR3, taken from reference TRBV7-3 and TRBJ1-2): GAGVSQTPSNKVTEKGKYVELRCDPISGHTALYWYRQSLGQGPEFLIYFQGTGAADDSGLPNDRFFAVRPEGSVSTLKIQRTERGDSAVYLCASSLDGTGGGYTFGSGTRLTVV.

The gene calls are TRBV7-7 and TRBJ2-2; D perhaps matches TRBD1 (5 bases). V lost 5 bases, J lost 1 base, and 8 bases lay in between. Germline CDR1 SSHAT, CDR2 FNYEAQ (reference sequence). The length of the CDR3 is 14 residues. The DNA for the CDR3 is TGTGCCAGCAGCGATAGGGGGAACACCGGGGAGCTGTTTTTT. Its translation is CASSDRGNTGELFF.

The chain has TRBV27 and TRBJ2-7; TRBD2 agrees at 9 bases. This CDR3 has 15 amino acids. The germline gives CDR1 MNHEY, CDR2 SMNVEV (reference sequence). V was pared by 4 bases and J by 2 bases, with 6 bases of the junction left unmatched. CDR3 nucleotides: TGTGCCAGCAGTTCCTTAGCGGGGGAGACCTACGAGCAGTACTTC. Translated: CASSSLAGETYEQYF.

V usage is TRBV2 and J usage is TRBJ2-2; weak D call: TRBD1 (5 bases). From germline, CDR1 is SNHLY and CDR2 FYNNEI. V lost 4 bases, J lost 4 bases, and 16 bases lay in between. CDR3 length: 16 residues. Written as DNA, the CDR3 is TGTGCCAGCAGTGGTTTTGGTCAGGGTGGCACCGGGGAGCTGTTTTTT. Its protein product is CASSGFGQGGTGELFF. Full variable domain (remainder filled in from reference TRBV2 and TRBJ2-2): EPEVTQTPSHQVTQMGQEVILRCVPISNHLYFYWYRQILGQKVEFLVSFYNNEISEKSEIFDDQFSVERPDGSNFTLKIRSTKLEDSAMYFCASSGFGQGGTGELFFGEGSRLTVL.

This clone was seen a few times. The gene calls are TRBV4-2 and TRBJ1-2, with D possibly being TRBD1 (5 bases). Germline assignment: CDR1 LGHNA and CDR2 YNFKEQ. This CDR3 has 14 residues. V dropped 0 bases and J dropped 6 bases, with 11 bases sitting between them. This chain's CDR3 is CASSQETQQDGYTF. CDR3 sequence (DNA): TGTGCCAGCAGCCAAGAAACTCAACAGGATGGCTACACCTTC.

The V gene is TRBV19, the J gene TRBJ1-6, with unresolved D. The CDR3 spans 18 residues. Trimming removed 3 bases from V and 0 bases from J, with 15 bases in between. In germline, CDR1 is LNHDA, CDR2 SQIVND (reference sequence). CDR3 DNA: TGTGCCAGTAGTATTGGGTCCAGCCAGTACTCCTATAATTCACCCCTCCACTTT. It encodes CASSIGSSQYSYNSPLHF.

The V call is TRBV4-1, the J call TRBJ1-3; tentatively, D is TRBD1 (5 bases). This CDR3 contains 18 residues. The V gene lost 1 base and the J gene lost 0 bases, with 16 bases spanning the gap. Germline V lookup: CDR1 MGHRA, CDR2 YSYEKL. CDR3 residues: CASSQGSGPAFSGNTIYF. The DNA for the CDR3 is TGCGCCAGCAGCCAAGGGTCAGGGCCAGCCTTCTCTGGAAACACCATATATTTT.

V gene TRBV6-5 combines with J gene TRBJ2-5, with 10 bases that match TRBD1. CDR1 is MNHEY and CDR2 is SVGAGI in the germline V gene. The trim removed 6 bases at V and 11 bases at J, leaving 15 bases unmatched. The CDR3 consists of 15 residues. The CDR3 region is CASRALGQGDYEQYF. The CDR3 DNA reads TGTGCCAGCAGGGCACTCGGACAGGGGGACTATGAGCAGTACTTC.

The chain joins TRBV28 to TRBJ1-1; no reliable D call. The CDR3 loop spans 17 amino acids. The V and J ends lost 4 bases and 0 bases respectively, with 18 bases between them. Per germline, CDR1 MDHEN and CDR2 SYDVKM. The CDR3 is CASSSYMDGVLNTEAFF. DNA for the CDR3: TGTGCCAGCAGTTCCTATATGGACGGGGTTTTGAACACTGAAGCTTTCTTT. The complete variable domain, with remaining parts taken from reference TRBV28 and TRBJ1-1, reads DVKVTQSSRYLVKRTGEKVFLECVQDMDHENMFWYRQDPGLGLRLIYFSYDVKMKEKGDIPEGYSVSREKKERFSLILESASTNQTSMYLCASSSYMDGVLNTEAFFGQGTRLTVV.

This sequence joins TRBV7-2 and TRBJ2-7; 10 bases agree with TRBD2. The CDR3 sequence is 15 residues long. CDR1 and CDR2 from the germline V gene are SGHTA and FQGNSA. V shed 0 bases and J 3 bases; nucleotides not matched to a gene: 2. The CDR3 is CASSLARTSGYEQYF. The CDR3 nucleotides read TGTGCCAGCAGCTTAGCGAGGACTAGCGGCTACGAGCAGTACTTC.

The genes are TRBV4-1 and TRBJ2-6; D is unclear. This CDR3 is built from 15 residues. Trimming cost V 5 bases and J 4 bases, with 12 bases left between them. The germline CDR1 and CDR2 sequences are MGHRA and YSYEKL. The CDR3 DNA reads as TGCGCCAGCAGCACAACCATTCTCGGGGCCAACGTCCTGACTTTC. It is translated as CASSTTILGANVLTF.

V is TRBV4-1 and J is TRBJ2-3; 7 bases line up with TRBD1. This CDR3 has 15 amino acids. In germline, CDR1 is MGHRA, CDR2 YSYEKL. Trimming at V came to 3 bases and at J to 2 bases, leaving 5 bases not matched to a gene. The CDR3 reads CASSHTGQTTDTQYF. The CDR3 DNA sequence: TGCGCCAGCAGCCACACGGGACAGACCACAGATACGCAGTATTTT.

V and J are TRBV9 and TRBJ1-4, with 7 bases aligning to TRBD1. V shed 1 base and J 6 bases; nucleotides not matched to a gene: 6. The CDR3 is made up of 15 amino acids. Germline loops: CDR1 SGDLS, CDR2 YYNGEE. The CDR3 nucleotides read TGTGCCAGCAGCGTAACAGGGGAGCGGGATGAAAAACTGTTTTTT. It yields the protein CASSVTGERDEKLFF.

The rearrangement links TRBV6-4 to TRBJ2-1; no clear D. V was cut by 2 bases and J by 0 bases, with 2 bases left in between. The CDR3 runs to 13 residues. Germline V gene data show CDR1 as MRHNA and CDR2 as SNTAGT. The CDR3 sequence: CASSDNSYNEQFF. CDR3 nucleotides: TGTGCCAGCAGTGACAACTCCTACAATGAGCAGTTCTTC.

This chain joins TRBV28 and TRBJ2-3, with a weak D call TRBD2 (6 bases). V lost 3 bases, J lost 1 base, and 11 bases lay in between. Germline lookup yields CDR1 MDHEN and CDR2 SYDVKM. This CDR3 spans 15 amino acids. CDR3 amino acids: CASSLDYPGTDTQYF. As DNA, the CDR3 is TGTGCCAGCAGTTTGGACTACCCGGGCACAGATACGCAGTATTTT.

The chain recombines TRBV27 with TRBJ1-2; the D is unclear. Trimming pared 1 base from V and 7 bases from J, leaving 10 bases between. From germline, CDR1 is MNHEY and CDR2 SMNVEV (reference sequence). The CDR3 runs 13 residues. The CDR3: CASSLFWGGGYTF. The CDR3 DNA follows: TGTGCCAGCAGTTTATTCTGGGGTGGTGGCTACACCTTC.

This sequence joins TRBV29-1 and TRBJ2-5; D ambiguous. V was shortened by 5 bases and J by 5 bases, with 15 bases between the two germline ends. The CDR3 is 13 residues long. CDR1 is SQVTM and CDR2 is ANQGSEA in the germline V gene. CDR3 residues: CSVRPQRRETQYF. CDR3 DNA: TGCAGCGTTCGGCCTCAGAGGCGGGAGACCCAGTACTTC. The full variable domain, in which reference TRBV29-1 and TRBJ2-5 provide the parts outside the CDR3, is SAVISQKPSRDICQRGTSLTIQCQVDSQVTMMFWYRQQPGQSLTLIATANQGSEATYESGFVIDKFPISRPNLTFSTLTVSNMSPEDSSIYLCSVRPQRRETQYFGPGTRLLVL.

The CDR3 region has the DNA TGTGCCAGCAGCACAGGGTCCGCCATGAACACTGAAGCTTTCTTT. It encodes CASSTGSAMNTEAFF. This chain joins TRBV6-5 and TRBJ1-1, with D tentatively TRBD1 (6 bases). Germline CDR1 and CDR2: MNHEY and SVGAGI. This CDR3 comprises 15 residues. Trimming pared 6 bases from V and 0 bases from J, leaving 14 bases between.

CDR3 DNA sequence: TGTGCCAGCAGCTTGTATGGCGACTCCTACGAGCAGTACTTC. As protein: CASSLYGDSYEQYF. The chain links TRBV5-6 to TRBJ2-7; no reliable D call. The CDR3 has 14 residues. The V end was cut by 1 base, the J end by 0 bases, with 8 bases between. Germline lookup yields CDR1 SGHDT and CDR2 YYEEEE. Complete variable domain (other parts from reference TRBV5-6 and TRBJ2-7): DAGVTQSPTHLIKTRGQQVTLRCSPKSGHDTVSWYQQALGQGPQFIFQYYEEEERQRGNFPDRFSGHQFPNYSSELNVNALLLGDSALYLCASSLYGDSYEQYFGPGTRLTVT.